The subject of this entry is one T cell receptor beta chain. Which antigen it targets is not known. The sample holds no much larger clone one base away, and base qualities are not on file. High-throughput TCR beta sequencing profiled peripheral blood CD8+ and CD4+ T cells from healthy donors, Susac syndrome patients and multiple sclerosis patients. The Susac syndrome patients fulfilled recently defined diagnostic criteria for definite or probable disease. CD8+ TEMRA cells were enriched by FACS, while bulk CD8+ and CD4+ T cells were purified by magnetic negative isolation. Blood was collected in EDTA tubes and processed within 24 hours, with PBMCs isolated through density gradient centrifugation. PBMCs intended for TCR sequencing were frozen in liquid nitrogen and were later thawed in a 37 degrees C water bath. A purity of at least 90% was achieved for sorted or isolated CD4+, CD8+ and CD8+ TEMRA cells.

This specimen belongs to a study of CD8 T cells in Susac syndrome (dated by TCRdb to between 2018 and 2021). Study-wide context: Of the Susac syndrome patients who were sequenced, about eight were in clinical remission while roughly six had clinically active disease. Susac syndrome patients were therapy-naive, on corticosteroids (some also receiving IVIg), or on IVIg alone at blood withdrawal. The study used repertoire sequencing to test whether antigen drove CD8+ T cell activation and differentiation in Susac syndrome.

RNA was extracted using the RNeasy kit, and roughly 0.5 to 1 microgram was reverse transcribed with random hexamers. The immunoSEQ multiplex PCR assay, which covers 54 Vbeta and 13 Jbeta segments, was used to amplify TCR beta CDR3 regions. PCR amplification bias was corrected using a synthetic template baseline for primer optimization and computational correction. The published analysis was carried out like this. Reads were annotated to V, D and J genes per IMGT and analyzed with immunoSEQ Analyzer, keeping only productive sequences. To calculate clonality, Shannon entropy was normalized by log2 of the number of productive unique sequences and then subtracted from one. For each patient and control, public and private clones were evaluated within the 100 most prevalent clones. Susac-specific clones were defined as absent from healthy and MS cohorts, 850 to 1,300 published viral clones and other ImmuneACCESS disease sequences. The public reads were quality trimmed at Q25 with fastp and then assembled into clones with MiXCR by TCRdb, keeping productive beta chains. CDR3 protein sequences are deduplicated, and each keeps its most common genes and DNA. TCRdb assigned the V and J calls; the authors' analysis was not used. A total of roughly 200,000 distinct CDR3 sequences appear in this sample, around 94% of them only once. More than 0.08% of the sample is in the top ten clones.

Here is what the overall study found, with its caveats: The TCR sequencing and HLA analysis was acknowledged to have included a relatively small number of individuals. No clonal expansion was detected in the CD4+ T cell repertoire of Susac syndrome patients.

Trimming costs V 6 bases and J 0 bases, and their ends lie 16 bases apart. The CDR3 measures 16 amino acids from cysteine to phenylalanine. Of all the DNA, just the CDR3 is kept, 48 bases in frame from base 1. The receptor comes from a human donor with Susac syndrome. Material for sequencing was CD4+ T cells from PBMCs. The V and J segments used are TRBV12-3 or TRBV12-4 and TRBJ2-3, with a tentative D call of TRBD1 or TRBD2, each matching 6 bases. The DNA is as follows: TGTGCCAGCAGCCCTAGAGGGGGGCGGAGCACAGATACGCAGTATTTT. The resulting protein is CASSPRGGRSTDTQYF.